Here is one TCR beta chain with its context. Its antigen remains unknown. Clones were sequenced by immunoSEQ multiplex PCR, and TCRdb holds only the in-frame ones, with some missing. The sample holds about 960,000 clones, approximately 80% seen once. This entry belongs to a study of shared clonotypes between healthy human individuals. Study outcomes and limitations: Sharing across a few donors was seen in roughly 5% of naive CD4 clonotypes.

The trim removed 1 base at V and 5 bases at J, leaving 10 bases unmatched. This CDR3 has 17 amino acids. The V gene's germline CDR1 is MGHRA and CDR2 YSYEKL. Sequencing was done on a sample of memory CD4+ T cells sorted from blood. Subset denoted: CD45RA-negative fraction. The chain recombines TRBV4-1 with TRBJ2-1; the match to TRBD1 covers 8 bases. The TCR sequence derives from a man younger than 30 in good health. Here the CDR3 DNA reads TGCGCCAGCAGCCAAGGACCCACGGGACAGGTCGACAATGAGCAGTTCTTC. It yields the protein CASSQGPTGQVDNEQFF.